Described below is a single T cell receptor (beta chain) sequence and its context. Authors' processing steps: Amplifying reference gene primers gave estimates of nucleated cell counts. Data came from immunoSEQ multiplex PCR; TCRdb stores just in-frame clones and leaves some out. V and J calls and clone size are those listed in that table; D and trimming were worked out from the DNA. This table has 150,000 to 200,000 clones, roughly 82% appearing once. These data originate in a study of blood T cell repertoires in COVID-19. Study-level information: Sample material is recorded as cDNA or gDNA derived from T cells, B-cell-depleted T cells, or PBMCs.

Trimming left V 1 base short and J 1 base short, with 14 bases between. In germline, CDR1 is MDHEN, CDR2 SYDVKM. This CDR3 is built from 16 residues. V gene TRBV28 combines with J gene TRBJ2-7, with a possible D match to TRBD2 (5 bases). This TCR came from a woman in her sixties with COVID-19, enrolled during active disease. The sequencing input was peripheral blood. The CDR3 spells CASSLSGSGGSYEQYF. DNA for the CDR3: TGTGCCAGCAGTTTATCGGGATCCGGTGGGTCCTACGAGCAGTACTTC.